Listed below are T cell receptor beta chains from one sample, sequenced in a study of blood T cell repertoires in COVID-19. The data were produced by immunoSEQ multiplex PCR, yet TCRdb's version contains in-frame clones alone and is incomplete. The sample yields some 100,000 clones, approximately 87% seen once. The sequenced sample consisted of peripheral blood. The receptors were gathered from a human donor in a cohort sampled during active COVID-19. CDR3s include the opening cysteine and the closing phenylalanine or tryptophan. D genes are given only for firm matches. Clone size, where shown, is once, few, many, or a class for clones that have expanded.

J gene: TRBJ2-5
D gene: TRBD2
V gene: TRBV18
clone size: -
CDR3 protein: CASSSLAGPTETQYF
CDR3 DNA: TGTGCCAGCTCATCCTTAGCGGGACCGACGGAGACCCAGTACTTC

J gene: TRBJ2-5
D gene: TRBD1
V gene: TRBV12-3/TRBV12-4
clone size: -
CDR3 protein: CASSFGQGETQYF
CDR3 DNA: TGTGCCAGCAGTTTCGGACAGGGGGAGACCCAGTACTTC

J gene: TRBJ1-1
D gene: TRBD1
V gene: TRBV6-6
clone size: -
CDR3 protein: CASSVLSGTGLTEAFF
CDR3 DNA: TGTGCCAGCAGTGTTCTGTCCGGGACAGGGCTCACTGAAGCTTTCTTT

J gene: TRBJ2-4
D gene: -
V gene: TRBV5-6
clone size: -
CDR3 protein: CASSLWHAKNIQYF
CDR3 DNA: TGTGCCAGCAGCTTATGGCACGCCAAAAACATTCAGTACTTC

J gene: TRBJ2-7
D gene: -
V gene: TRBV12-3/TRBV12-4
clone size: -
CDR3 protein: CASSLALAHEQYF
CDR3 DNA: TGTGCCAGCAGTTTGGCCCTAGCCCACGAGCAGTACTTC

J gene: TRBJ1-6
D gene: -
V gene: TRBV5-1
clone size: -
CDR3 protein: CASSLYSYNSPLHF
CDR3 DNA: TGCGCCAGCAGCTTGTACTCCTATAATTCACCCCTCCACTTT

J gene: TRBJ1-2
D gene: -
V gene: TRBV18
clone size: -
CDR3 protein: CASSPLRGVNYGYTF
CDR3 DNA: TGTGCCAGCTCACCCCTCCGGGGGGTCAACTATGGCTACACCTTC

J gene: TRBJ1-2
D gene: -
V gene: TRBV7-9
clone size: -
CDR3 protein: CASSLGATYGYTF
CDR3 DNA: TGTGCCAGCAGCTTAGGGGCAACGTATGGCTACACCTTC

J gene: TRBJ2-7
D gene: -
V gene: TRBV7-2
clone size: -
CDR3 protein: CASSLAVGSGYEQYF
CDR3 DNA: TGTGCCAGCAGCTTAGCGGTCGGTTCCGGCTACGAGCAGTACTTC

J gene: TRBJ2-5
D gene: -
V gene: TRBV5-4
clone size: -
CDR3 protein: CASSLRQGQETQYF
CDR3 DNA: TGTGCCAGCAGCTTGCGGCAGGGCCAAGAGACCCAGTACTTC

J gene: TRBJ1-6
D gene: -
V gene: TRBV11-2
clone size: -
CDR3 protein: CASSLVIGSNSPLHF
CDR3 DNA: TGTGCCAGCAGCTTAGTGATAGGGAGTAATTCACCCCTCCACTTT

J gene: TRBJ1-2
D gene: -
V gene: TRBV4-1
clone size: -
CDR3 protein: CASSQDSEVNGYTF
CDR3 DNA: TGCGCCAGCAGCCAAGATAGCGAGGTTAATGGCTACACCTTC

J gene: TRBJ2-3
D gene: -
V gene: TRBV29-1
clone size: -
CDR3 protein: CSVDGAGSTQYF
CDR3 DNA: TGCAGCGTTGATGGGGCCGGGAGTACGCAGTATTTT

J gene: TRBJ1-2
D gene: TRBD1
V gene: TRBV6-6
clone size: -
CDR3 protein: CASGKRQGTGYTF
CDR3 DNA: TGTGCCAGCGGTAAGAGACAGGGGACTGGCTACACCTTC

J gene: TRBJ2-7
D gene: TRBD2
V gene: TRBV6-2/TRBV6-3
clone size: -
CDR3 protein: CASSYTAGAPYEQYF
CDR3 DNA: TGTGCCAGCAGTTACACGGCGGGAGCACCTTACGAGCAGTACTTC

J gene: TRBJ2-2
D gene: -
V gene: TRBV11-3
clone size: -
CDR3 protein: CASSSRGATTGELFF
CDR3 DNA: TGTGCCAGCAGCTCTCGGGGGGCAACCACCGGGGAGCTGTTTTTT

J gene: TRBJ2-1
D gene: TRBD1
V gene: TRBV5-5
clone size: -
CDR3 protein: CASSSLGTGVFYDYNEQFF
CDR3 DNA: TGTGCCAGCAGCTCCCTCGGGACAGGGGTCTTTTACGACTACAATGAGCAGTTCTTC

J gene: TRBJ1-6
D gene: -
V gene: TRBV10-1
clone size: -
CDR3 protein: CASSEGQGNSPLHF
CDR3 DNA: TGCGCCAGCAGTGAGGGGCAGGGTAATTCACCCCTCCACTTT

J gene: TRBJ2-5
D gene: TRBD2
V gene: TRBV11-2
clone size: -
CDR3 protein: CASSLGLAGGQETQYF
CDR3 DNA: TGTGCCAGCAGCTTAGGTCTAGCGGGGGGCCAAGAGACCCAGTACTTC

J gene: TRBJ2-7
D gene: TRBD2
V gene: TRBV11-2
clone size: -
CDR3 protein: CASSLGWLAGETEQYF
CDR3 DNA: TGTGCCAGCAGCTTAGGTTGGCTAGCGGGAGAGACCGAGCAGTACTTC

J gene: TRBJ1-6
D gene: -
V gene: TRBV4-3
clone size: -
CDR3 protein: CASSTRWGDVYNSPLHF
CDR3 DNA: TGCGCCAGCAGCACTCGATGGGGGGATGTCTATAATTCACCCCTCCACTTT

J gene: TRBJ2-1
D gene: -
V gene: TRBV7-9
clone size: few
CDR3 protein: CASSLELANEQFF
CDR3 DNA: TGTGCCAGCAGCTTAGAACTAGCAAATGAGCAGTTCTTC

J gene: TRBJ1-3
D gene: -
V gene: TRBV19
clone size: -
CDR3 protein: CASQSTGNTIYF
CDR3 DNA: TGTGCCAGCCAAAGCACTGGAAACACCATATATTTT

J gene: TRBJ2-7
D gene: TRBD2
V gene: TRBV11-2
clone size: -
CDR3 protein: CASSQRPGLASNYEQYF
CDR3 DNA: TGTGCCAGCAGCCAACGCCCGGGACTAGCGAGTAACTACGAGCAGTACTTC

J gene: TRBJ2-7
D gene: -
V gene: TRBV18
clone size: -
CDR3 protein: CASSQGQGGAEQYF
CDR3 DNA: TGTGCCAGCTCACAGGGCCAAGGAGGGGCCGAGCAGTACTTC

J gene: TRBJ1-6
D gene: TRBD1
V gene: TRBV5-1
clone size: -
CDR3 protein: CASSYPDRRGSPLHF
CDR3 DNA: TGCGCCAGCAGCTACCCGGACAGGAGGGGTTCACCCCTCCACTTT

J gene: TRBJ2-1
D gene: TRBD1
V gene: TRBV5-1
clone size: -
CDR3 protein: CASSFRDSVYNEQFF
CDR3 DNA: TGCGCCAGCAGCTTCCGGGACAGTGTATACAATGAGCAGTTCTTC

J gene: TRBJ2-7
D gene: -
V gene: TRBV5-1
clone size: -
CDR3 protein: CASSEAVSSYEQYF
CDR3 DNA: TGCGCCAGCAGTGAGGCAGTTTCATCCTACGAGCAGTACTTC

J gene: TRBJ2-7
D gene: TRBD1
V gene: TRBV7-9
clone size: few
CDR3 protein: CASNGQGAYEQYF
CDR3 DNA: TGTGCCAGCAACGGGCAGGGGGCCTACGAGCAGTACTTC

J gene: TRBJ2-5
D gene: -
V gene: TRBV7-2
clone size: -
CDR3 protein: CASSLGLSVGETQYF
CDR3 DNA: TGTGCCAGCAGCTTAGGTTTGTCCGTCGGGGAGACCCAGTACTTC

J gene: TRBJ2-1
D gene: TRBD2
V gene: TRBV7-6
clone size: -
CDR3 protein: CASSLPPGTSGKSEQFF
CDR3 DNA: TGTGCCAGCAGCTTACCTCCTGGGACTAGCGGGAAGAGTGAGCAGTTCTTC

J gene: TRBJ1-5
D gene: TRBD1
V gene: TRBV7-2
clone size: -
CDR3 protein: CASSLGLGGQGSQPQHF
CDR3 DNA: TGTGCCAGCAGCTTAGGGCTTGGGGGACAGGGGAGCCAGCCCCAGCATTTT

J gene: TRBJ2-7
D gene: -
V gene: TRBV7-6
clone size: few
CDR3 protein: CASSLTASSYEQYF
CDR3 DNA: TGTGCCAGCAGTTTAACAGCAAGCTCCTACGAGCAGTACTTC

J gene: TRBJ1-1
D gene: -
V gene: TRBV7-9
clone size: few
CDR3 protein: CASSFVTGYWTEAFF
CDR3 DNA: TGTGCCAGCAGTTTCGTAACAGGGTACTGGACTGAAGCTTTCTTT

J gene: TRBJ2-3
D gene: TRBD2
V gene: TRBV5-1
clone size: -
CDR3 protein: CASTAFSREIDTQYF
CDR3 DNA: TGCGCCAGCACAGCTTTCTCGCGGGAGATAGATACGCAGTATTTT

J gene: TRBJ2-7
D gene: -
V gene: TRBV20-1
clone size: -
CDR3 protein: CSAFKTSEQYF
CDR3 DNA: TGCAGTGCTTTCAAGACAAGCGAGCAGTACTTC

J gene: TRBJ2-7
D gene: -
V gene: TRBV6-2/TRBV6-3
clone size: -
CDR3 protein: CASSYVVSSLGQYF
CDR3 DNA: TGTGCCAGCAGTTACGTTGTCTCGTCTCTAGGGCAGTACTTC

J gene: TRBJ1-2
D gene: -
V gene: TRBV11-2
clone size: once
CDR3 protein: CASTHPKASGYTF
CDR3 DNA: TGTGCCAGCACCCACCCCAAAGCGTCTGGCTACACCTTC

J gene: TRBJ2-7
D gene: TRBD1
V gene: TRBV7-8
clone size: -
CDR3 protein: CASSLGIAGGEQYF
CDR3 DNA: TGTGCCAGCAGCCTTGGGATAGCAGGGGGAGAGCAGTACTTC

J gene: TRBJ2-5
D gene: TRBD1
V gene: TRBV18
clone size: -
CDR3 protein: CASSRSTGVVETQYF
CDR3 DNA: TGTGCCAGCTCAAGATCGACAGGGGTCGTGGAGACCCAGTACTTC

J gene: TRBJ2-7
D gene: -
V gene: TRBV25-1
clone size: -
CDR3 protein: CASGPQESSYEQYF
CDR3 DNA: TGTGCCAGCGGCCCACAGGAGAGCTCCTACGAGCAGTACTTC

J gene: TRBJ2-1
D gene: -
V gene: TRBV3-1/TRBV3-2
clone size: -
CDR3 protein: CASSRQSTQFF
CDR3 DNA: TGTGCCAGCAGTAGACAGTCTACCCAGTTCTTC

J gene: TRBJ1-2
D gene: -
V gene: TRBV6-2/TRBV6-3
clone size: -
CDR3 protein: CASSYSRTNYGYTF
CDR3 DNA: TGTGCCAGCAGTTACTCAAGAACAAACTATGGCTACACCTTC

J gene: TRBJ1-5
D gene: -
V gene: TRBV7-2
clone size: -
CDR3 protein: CASSTGLSNQPQHF
CDR3 DNA: TGTGCCAGCAGCACGGGACTGAGCAATCAGCCCCAGCATTTT

J gene: TRBJ2-2
D gene: TRBD2
V gene: TRBV3-1/TRBV3-2
clone size: -
CDR3 protein: CASSQDRGLAGTGELFF
CDR3 DNA: TGTGCCAGCAGCCAAGATAGGGGACTAGCGGGAACCGGGGAGCTGTTTTTT

J gene: TRBJ1-1
D gene: TRBD1
V gene: TRBV10-3
clone size: once
CDR3 protein: CAISRDRDMNTEAFF
CDR3 DNA: TGTGCCATCAGCCGGGACAGGGACATGAACACTGAAGCTTTCTTT

J gene: TRBJ1-5
D gene: -
V gene: TRBV7-2
clone size: -
CDR3 protein: CASSSGAGSNQPQHF
CDR3 DNA: TGTGCCAGCAGCTCAGGGGCTGGTAGCAATCAGCCCCAGCATTTT

J gene: TRBJ1-5
D gene: -
V gene: TRBV6-2/TRBV6-3
clone size: -
CDR3 protein: CASSYAGNSNQPQHF
CDR3 DNA: TGTGCCAGCAGTTATGCGGGGAATAGCAATCAGCCCCAGCATTTT

J gene: TRBJ1-2
D gene: -
V gene: TRBV19
clone size: -
CDR3 protein: CASGLAGNYGYTF
CDR3 DNA: TGTGCCAGTGGTCTCGCGGGAAACTATGGCTACACCTTC

J gene: TRBJ1-1
D gene: -
V gene: TRBV18
clone size: -
CDR3 protein: CASSKNAGGTEAFF
CDR3 DNA: TGTGCCAGCTCGAAAAATGCGGGGGGCACTGAAGCTTTCTTT

J gene: TRBJ1-2
D gene: TRBD1
V gene: TRBV7-9
clone size: -
CDR3 protein: CASSLVIQQGAQGYTF
CDR3 DNA: TGTGCCAGCAGCTTAGTAATTCAGCAGGGGGCGCAAGGCTACACCTTC

J gene: TRBJ1-4
D gene: -
V gene: TRBV15
clone size: -
CDR3 protein: CATKQGKSEEKLFF
CDR3 DNA: TGTGCCACCAAACAGGGAAAGTCTGAGGAAAAACTGTTTTTT

J gene: TRBJ2-6
D gene: -
V gene: TRBV5-1
clone size: -
CDR3 protein: CASSLRSTSSGANVLTF
CDR3 DNA: TGCGCCAGCAGCTTACGTAGCACGAGCTCTGGGGCCAACGTCCTGACTTTC

J gene: TRBJ2-7
D gene: -
V gene: TRBV7-8
clone size: -
CDR3 protein: CASSPLWGQSSYEQYF
CDR3 DNA: TGTGCCAGCAGCCCCTTATGGGGGCAGAGCTCCTACGAGCAGTACTTC

J gene: TRBJ2-3
D gene: -
V gene: TRBV4-1
clone size: -
CDR3 protein: CASSQDRGVRGKGDTQYF
CDR3 DNA: TGCGCCAGCAGCCAAGATCGGGGCGTCCGGGGGAAAGGAGATACGCAGTATTTT